The entry below gives a single T cell receptor (beta chain) sequence along with its context. Antigen unknown. The record originates from a study of T-cell memory formation after mild COVID-19. Study-level findings and limits: Clones which contracted sat mainly in CM and EM if CD4+, and in EMRA if CD8+.

CDR3 length: 14 residues. J gave up 1 base and V 7 bases, and 6 bases lay outside the gene matches. The V gene's germline CDR1 is ENHRY and CDR2 SYGVKD. With constant-segment primers, 5'RACE yielded cDNA libraries of TCR alpha and TCR beta that carried sample barcodes and UMIs. TCRdb itself ran the 5' RACE reads through MiXCR, one entry per CDR3 protein. The data contain some 160,000 distinct CDR3 sequences, approximately 13% of them singletons. The sequence came from a young man who had mild COVID-19 (a few samples of this study predate the infection). Cell type and time point are not known. Source material: PBMCs or a T cell subset sorted from them (not recorded which). The chain combines TRBV10-3 with TRBJ1-1; 7 bases agree with TRBD1. CDR3 coding DNA: TGTGCCATCAAGCATGGGACAGAGAACACTGAAGCTTTCTTT. Protein sequence: CAIKHGTENTEAFF.